This T cell receptor (beta chain) was found in a study of blood T cell repertoires in COVID-19 (dated by TCRdb to about 2020). Background for the entire study: Samples covering the acute and convalescent phases of COVID-19 were provided by collaborators in the United States, Italy and Spain. The material from the prospective study consisted of cDNA or gDNA derived from T cells, B-cell-depleted T cells, or PBMCs. Subjects who had been exposed to COVID-19, were actively infected with it, or had recovered from it provided the deeply sampled blood TCRbeta repertoires that made up the dataset. The repertoires were released in a freely available public database intended as a resource for research on the immune response to SARS-CoV-2. Samples came from the ongoing ImmuneRACE study (first 160 participants) plus 1,254 subjects from 6 global collaborators. Sample metadata almost always included a de-identified subject ID, COVID-19 status, age in years and sex. Where available, HLA class I and class II types were obtained from metadata supplied by the sample provider rather than from assay-based typing. Broader findings and caveats from the paper: The amount of clinical and demographic metadata varied by source and participant and was provided uncurated.

The CDR3 runs 13 amino acids, cysteine and phenylalanine included. Only CDR3 DNA remains: 39 bases, in frame from the first base. The germline V gene specifies MDHEN as CDR1 and SYDVKM as CDR2. The V and J ends are trimmed by 7 bases and 5 bases, leaving 12 bases between them. TCRbeta CDR3 regions were amplified from genomic DNA by means of the immunoSEQ Assay, a bias-controlled multiplex PCR. Per the source publication's procedure: Nucleated cell counts per sample were estimated from amplification of reference gene primers within the assay. To quantify the absolute abundance of each unique TCRbeta CDR3 rearrangement, sequence reads were collapsed and filtered. Productive Simpson clonality was computed per sample as the square root of Simpson's diversity index over productive rearrangements. TCRdb took over this immuneACCESS table, retaining in-frame rearrangements with V and J assigned. Such tables are incomplete; in checked studies, under half of the missing clones stem from an unresolved V gene, and the remainder is unexplained. Clone size and V and J calls were adopted from that table, with D and trimming inferred from the DNA. The sample table records more than 250,000 clones; approximately 87% of these occur just once. The ten top clones hold roughly 4.5% of the sample.

Another Seattle source contributed samples from volunteer blood donors who had recovered from COVID-19. Each collaborating institution followed its own protocols to collect whole blood in K2EDTA tubes. Collaborator samples were shipped for TCRbeta analysis as frozen whole blood, isolated PBMCs, or DNA extracted from either sample type. For this clone: Its antigen target is currently unknown. Within one base of it there is no much larger clone, and no base qualities were kept.

The clonotype originates from a man aged 55-75 years who had recovered from COVID-19. The chain joins TRBV28 to TRBJ2-1; the D segment cannot be called with confidence. Material for sequencing was peripheral blood. The CDR3 amino acid sequence is: CASTIYRDNEQFF. Read as DNA, the sequence is TGTGCCAGCACCATATACCGGGACAATGAGCAGTTCTTC.